A single sample gave rise to the 32 T cell receptor beta chains below, sequenced in a study of cytomegalovirus exposure and HLA in healthy donors. PCR primers comprised 60 Vbeta and 13 Jbeta primers. Clones were sequenced by immunoSEQ multiplex PCR, and TCRdb holds only the in-frame ones, with some missing. Among 140,000 to 150,000 clones listed, roughly 80% were seen once. Material: PBMCs. Receptors originate from a female donor in good health and CMV-seronegative.

The V and J genes are TRBV11-2 and TRBJ2-3, with a weak D call TRBD1 (5 bases). The germline CDR1 and CDR2 sequences are SGHAT and FQNNGV. V dropped 5 bases and J dropped 3 bases, with 21 bases sitting between them. The CDR3 length is 17 residues. In DNA form, the CDR3 reads TGTGCCAGCAGCCCTGCGCTTCAGGGTTGGGAAACAGATACGCAGTATTTT. Its translation is CASSPALQGWETDTQYF.

This chain uses TRBV27 with TRBJ2-7; 11 bases map to TRBD1. CDR1 is MNHEY, CDR2 SMNVEV, per germline (reference sequence). With 6 bases clipped from V and 5 bases from J, the junction kept 6 bases outside the gene matches. The CDR3 consists of 14 residues. The CDR3: CASRPGQGVNEQYF. The CDR3 DNA reads as TGTGCCAGCAGGCCGGGACAGGGGGTTAACGAGCAGTACTTC.

V is TRBV19 and J is TRBJ1-1; unclear D gene. Germline assignment: CDR1 LNHDA and CDR2 SQIVND (reference sequence). The V end lost 8 bases, the J end lost 2 bases, and 15 bases lay between the germline ends. The CDR3 contains 14 residues. CDR3 bases: TGTGCCAGTGTCCCGGAGGCAGGAAACACTGAAGCTTTCTTT. It is translated as CASVPEAGNTEAFF.

This rearrangement joins TRBV23-1 to TRBJ2-1; 9 bases match TRBD1. TRBV23-1 is annotated as an ORF whose role is uncertain. This CDR3 is 16 amino acids long. J gave up 4 bases and V 1 base, and 5 bases lay outside the gene matches. CDR3 sequence reads: CASSQWDRVWYNEQFF. CDR3 nucleotide sequence: TGCGCCAGCAGTCAATGGGACAGGGTTTGGTACAATGAGCAGTTCTTC.

The chain uses TRBV2 and TRBJ1-4; tentative D call: TRBD1 (5 bases). The CDR3 covers 18 residues. Looked up from germline, CDR1 is SNHLY and CDR2 is FYNNEI. Deletions cut 7 bases from V and 0 bases from J, with 21 bases between. This CDR3 is CASTRGAPWHPTNEKLFF. The CDR3 nucleotides read TGTGCCAGCACCCGCGGGGCACCGTGGCATCCAACTAATGAAAAACTGTTTTTT. Combining the CDR3 with reference TRBV2 and TRBJ1-4 gives the whole variable domain EPEVTQTPSHQVTQMGQEVILRCVPISNHLYFYWYRQILGQKVEFLVSFYNNEISEKSEIFDDQFSVERPDGSNFTLKIRSTKLEDSAMYFCASTRGAPWHPTNEKLFFGSGTQLSVL.

This rearrangement joins TRBV4-2 to TRBJ2-3; D gene ambiguous. Germline values: CDR1 LGHNA, CDR2 YNFKEQ. V lost 0 bases and J 1 base, leaving 8 bases between the germline ends. The CDR3 length is 15 residues. This chain's CDR3 is CASSQDGLRTDTQYF. In DNA form, the CDR3 reads TGTGCCAGCAGCCAAGACGGGTTGCGCACAGATACGCAGTATTTT.

This clone came up a few times. The CDR3 is CACRTGPHIQYF. Written as DNA, the CDR3 is TGTGCCTGCCGGACAGGGCCCCACATTCAGTACTTC. J is TRBJ2-4 and V is TRBV30; 8 bases are a match to TRBD1. Germline V gene sequence: CDR1 GTSNPN, CDR2 SVGIG (reference sequence). Losses at the gene ends were 6 bases for V and 8 bases for J; bases not matched to a gene: 6. The CDR3 consists of 12 residues. Complete variable domain (other parts from reference TRBV30 and TRBJ2-4): SQTIHQWPATLVQPVGSPLSLECTVEGTSNPNLYWYRQAAGRGLQLLFYSVGIGQISSEVPQNLSASRPQDRQFILSSKKLLLSDSGFYLCACRTGPHIQYFGAGTRLSVL.

The V call is TRBV19, the J call TRBJ2-3; 8 bases match TRBD2. This CDR3 is 15 amino acids long. CDR1 is LNHDA and CDR2 is SQIVND in the germline V gene (reference sequence). The V gene end was trimmed by 6 bases and the J gene end by 2 bases; junction bases not matched to a gene: 7. The CDR3 sequence is CASRESRGVTDTQYF. CDR3 nucleotides: TGTGCCAGTAGGGAATCGCGGGGGGTCACAGATACGCAGTATTTT. Full variable domain (missing parts from reference TRBV19 and TRBJ2-3): DGGITQSPKYLFRKEGQNVTLSCEQNLNHDAMYWYRQDPGQGLRLIYYSQIVNDFQKGDIAEGYSVSREKKESFPLTVTSAQKNPTAFYLCASRESRGVTDTQYFGPGTRLTVL.

The sample holds one count of this clone. The V call is TRBV28, the J call TRBJ2-5; D possibly corresponds to TRBD1 (5 bases). Matching the DNA end better, TRBJ2-7 makes the J call doubtful. Germline CDR1 reads MDHEN; CDR2 reads SYDVKM. CDR3 length: 11 amino acids. CDR3 DNA sequence: TGTGCCACAGCAAGGGGCTACGAGCAGTACTTC. Amino acids: CATARGYEQYF.

The rearrangement links TRBV14 to TRBJ1-6; 8 bases align to TRBD1. Per germline, CDR1 SGHDN and CDR2 FVKESK. The CDR3 is made up of 19 amino acids. The J segment lost 7 bases and the V segment lost 1 base, leaving 15 bases of the junction unmatched. The DNA for the CDR3 is TGTGCCAGCAGCCAAGCAATGCGGCAGGGGGCTCGTAGAAATTCACCCCTCCACTTT. Translated: CASSQAMRQGARRNSPLHF.

This clone was detected a few times. The chain is built from TRBV5-1 and TRBJ2-1; maybe TRBD1 (6 bases). Germline CDR1 reads SGHRS; CDR2 reads YFSETQ. V dropped 7 bases and J dropped 3 bases, with 23 bases sitting between them. The CDR3 is 17 amino acids. The CDR3 sequence: CASLSGVGTLGYNEQFF. CDR3 bases: TGCGCCAGCCTGTCGGGCGTCGGGACATTGGGCTACAATGAGCAGTTCTTC.

The rearrangement links TRBV5-1 to TRBJ1-2; unclear D gene. Germline V gene lookup returns CDR1 SGHRS and CDR2 YFSETQ. There are 13 residues in the CDR3. The V gene lost 5 bases and the J gene lost 8 bases, with 16 bases spanning the gap. CDR3 sequence reads: CASSPEAAGGYTF. CDR3 nucleotides: TGCGCCAGCAGTCCGGAGGCGGCCGGCGGCTACACCTTC.

A remark on this clone: One junction end does not reproduce the germline sequence, and a read error may be involved. The genes are TRBV28 and TRBJ1-4, with a weak D call TRBD1 (6 bases). The CDR3 is 15 amino acids. Germline lookup yields CDR1 MDHEN and CDR2 SYDVKM. The CDR3 sequence: CAGSPWDTRREKLFF. CDR3 nucleotides: TGTGCCGGCAGTCCCTGGGACACCCGTCGTGAAAAACTGTTTTTT.

This chain's CDR3 is CASSLRSGGPTDTQYF. The CDR3 coding sequence is TGTGCCAGCAGCCTAAGGTCAGGGGGGCCAACAGATACGCAGTATTTT. This chain uses TRBV5-4 with TRBJ2-3, with D perhaps TRBD1 (7 bases). The CDR3 sequence is 16 residues long. CDR1 and CDR2 from the germline V gene are SGHNT and YYREEE (reference sequence). Trimming removed 4 bases from V and 3 bases from J, with 18 bases in between.

The gene calls are TRBV4-2 and TRBJ2-7; D possibly corresponds to TRBD2 (6 bases). CDR1 LGHNA and CDR2 YNFKEQ come from the germline V gene. This CDR3 contains 16 residues. Trimming left V 1 base short and J 0 bases short, with 13 bases between. CDR3 sequence: CASSQAGGRSSYEQYF. In DNA, the CDR3 is TGTGCCAGCAGCCAAGCCGGGGGTAGAAGCTCCTACGAGCAGTACTTC.

The chain combines TRBV28 with TRBJ1-4, with a weak D call TRBD1 (5 bases). The germline V gene has CDR1 MDHEN and CDR2 SYDVKM. With 8 bases removed from V and 15 bases from J, the gap between germline ends came to 16 bases. This CDR3 contains 11 residues. For the CDR3, the DNA is TGTGCCAGCTCGCTGGGGGGAAGATTGTTTTTT. Encoded protein: CASSLGGRLFF. Drawing the rest from reference TRBV28 and TRBJ1-4, the complete variable domain is DVKVTQSSRYLVKRTGEKVFLECVQDMDHENMFWYRQDPGLGLRLIYFSYDVKMKEKGDIPEGYSVSREKKERFSLILESASTNQTSMYLCASSLGGRLFFGSGTQLSVL.

This rearrangement joins TRBV28 to TRBJ1-5; maybe TRBD1 (5 bases). The CDR3 has 16 residues. Germline V lookup: CDR1 MDHEN, CDR2 SYDVKM. V was trimmed by 5 bases and J by 5 bases, leaving 19 bases between them. CDR3 residues: CASSHLRRQPDQPQHF. CDR3 in DNA: TGTGCCAGCAGTCACCTCCGTAGACAGCCAGATCAGCCCCAGCATTTT.

This chain's CDR3 is CASRGDTQYF. CDR3 nucleotides: TGTGCCAGCCGGGGAGATACGCAGTATTTT. The rearrangement uses TRBV6-6 and TRBJ2-3, with a tentative D call TRBD2 (5 bases). Germline values: CDR1 MNHNY, CDR2 SVGAGI (reference sequence). Deletions cut 8 bases from V and 5 bases from J, with 5 bases between. The CDR3 covers 10 residues.

This clone was counted a few times. The rearrangement links TRBV5-4 to TRBJ2-1; D gene ambiguous. The CDR3 loop spans 14 amino acids. V dropped 2 bases and J dropped 3 bases, with 9 bases sitting between them. Germline V gene sequence: CDR1 SGHNT, CDR2 YYREEE (reference sequence). CDR3 protein: CASSLALNYNEQFF. CDR3 bases: TGTGCCAGCAGCTTAGCTCTGAACTACAATGAGCAGTTCTTC.

The chain joins TRBV19 to TRBJ2-3; tentative D call: TRBD1 (5 bases). There are 14 residues in the CDR3. The germline CDR1 and CDR2 sequences are LNHDA and SQIVND (reference sequence). V lost 1 base and J lost 4, with 9 bases in between. CDR3 residues: CASSIGRAADTQYF. CDR3 nucleotide sequence: TGTGCCAGTAGTATAGGCAGGGCGGCAGATACGCAGTATTTT.

This chain joins TRBV5-1 and TRBJ2-7; a possible D gene is TRBD1 (5 bases). Trimming shortened V by 0 bases and J by 0 bases, and 7 bases separated the two germline ends. CDR3 length equals 14 residues. Germline V gives CDR1 SGHRS, CDR2 YFSETQ. The CDR3 region has the DNA TGCGCCAGCAGCTTGGCAGGGTCCTCCTACGAGCAGTACTTC. This codes for CASSLAGSSYEQYF. Complete variable domain (other parts from reference TRBV5-1 and TRBJ2-7): KAGVTQTPRYLIKTRGQQVTLSCSPISGHRSVSWYQQTPGQGLQFLFEYFSETQRNKGNFPGRFSGRQFSNSRSEMNVSTLELGDSALYLCASSLAGSSYEQYFGPGTRLTVT.

The gene calls are TRBV5-1 and TRBJ2-6, with D possibly being TRBD2 (6 bases). Germline CDR1 is SGHRS and CDR2 is YFSETQ. This CDR3 spans 17 amino acids. V lost 0 bases and J lost 2, with 12 bases in between. CDR3 loop: CASSLGGGIAGANVLTF. The CDR3 nucleotides read TGCGCCAGCAGCTTGGGGGGAGGTATAGCTGGGGCCAACGTCCTGACTTTC.

This chain joins TRBV28 and TRBJ1-5, with 7 bases lining up with TRBD1. Looked up from germline, CDR1 is MDHEN and CDR2 is SYDVKM. CDR3 length equals 14 residues. Losses at the gene ends were 6 bases for V and 4 bases for J; bases not matched to a gene: 6. In DNA, the CDR3 is TGTGCCAGCAGCATGACAGGGTCGAATCAGCCCCAGCATTTT. This gives the protein CASSMTGSNQPQHF.

The chain couples TRBV29-1 to TRBJ2-1; 9 nucleotides line up with TRBD2. This CDR3 has 15 residues. After removal of 6 bases from V and 5 bases from J, the junction contained 11 bases not matched to a gene. Germline CDR1 is SQVTM and CDR2 is ANQGSEA. This chain's CDR3 is CSVRKRLAENNEQFF. As DNA, the CDR3 is TGCAGCGTCCGAAAAAGACTAGCGGAGAACAATGAGCAGTTCTTC.

This clone was seen just once. The rearrangement joins TRBV5-1 to TRBJ1-1, with D unclear. There are 14 residues in the CDR3. The V gene lost 0 bases and the J gene lost 0 bases, with 6 bases spanning the gap. Germline-derived CDR1 and CDR2 are SGHRS and YFSETQ. The CDR3 DNA follows: TGCGCCAGCAGCTTGGAAGCGGTGAACACTGAAGCTTTCTTT. It is translated as CASSLEAVNTEAFF.

The J gene is TRBJ1-2, the V gene TRBV27; D gene uncertain. The CDR3 runs to 13 residues. Germline values: CDR1 MNHEY, CDR2 SMNVEV (reference sequence). Trimming removed 3 bases at V and 6 bases at J, with 11 bases between. The DNA of the CDR3 is TGTGCCAGCAGTTTCCTACGAGGGCATGGCTACACCTTC. It is translated as CASSFLRGHGYTF.

The chain employs TRBV9 and TRBJ1-4, with D maybe TRBD1 (5 bases). The germline CDR1 and CDR2 sequences are SGDLS and YYNGEE. This CDR3 region has 14 residues. Trimming removed 0 bases at V and 8 bases at J, with 11 bases between. The CDR3 is CASSVGEGREKLFF. CDR3 nucleotides: TGTGCCAGCAGCGTAGGGGAGGGGAGGGAAAAACTGTTTTTT.

Written as DNA, the CDR3 is TGTGCCAGCAGCCAAGATATGGCAGTGAACACCTTC. Protein: CASSQDMAVNTF. J is TRBJ1-2 and V is TRBV14, with D hard to call. The CDR3 loop spans 12 amino acids. V dropped 0 bases and J dropped 12 bases, with 11 bases sitting between them. Germline lookup yields CDR1 SGHDN and CDR2 FVKESK.

The V and J genes are TRBV6-5 and TRBJ2-1, with TRBD2 identical over 12 bases. Germline V gives CDR1 MNHEY, CDR2 SVGAGI. The CDR3 contains 16 residues. V lost 4 bases to trimming and J lost 2 bases; unmatched junction nucleotides: 3. CDR3 amino acids: CASSSRTSGAYNEQFF. CDR3 DNA: TGTGCCAGCAGTTCTCGGACTAGCGGGGCCTACAATGAGCAGTTCTTC.

This chain joins TRBV7-2 and TRBJ2-7; TRBD1 is a possible D gene (5 bases). The CDR3 spans 19 residues. The germline V and J ends were trimmed by 2 bases and 1 base, with 24 bases remaining between them. Germline V gives CDR1 SGHTA, CDR2 FQGNSA. Here the CDR3 reads CASSLLKSRVGSGSYEQYF. Written as DNA, the CDR3 is TGTGCCAGCAGCTTACTTAAGTCCAGGGTTGGGTCCGGGTCCTACGAGCAGTACTTC.

This clone came up once. This sequence joins TRBV7-6 and TRBJ2-1; 7 nucleotides match TRBD2. CDR1 is SGHVS and CDR2 is FNYEAQ in the germline V gene. The CDR3 loop spans 15 amino acids. With V trimmed by 3 bases and J by 7 bases, 9 bases remained unmatched. This chain's CDR3 is CASSFGGGLVNEQFF. CDR3 nucleotides: TGTGCCAGCAGCTTCGGGGGAGGGTTGGTTAATGAGCAGTTCTTC.

The V call is TRBV28, the J call TRBJ2-7; 9 nucleotides agree with TRBD1. This CDR3 region has 15 residues. Per germline, CDR1 MDHEN and CDR2 SYDVKM. With 5 bases clipped from V and 4 bases from J, the junction kept 9 bases outside the gene matches. The CDR3 loop reads CASSPPGTGRYEQYF. The DNA of the CDR3 is TGTGCCAGCAGTCCCCCCGGGACAGGGCGATACGAGCAGTACTTC.